The rows below give T cell receptor beta chains drawn from one sample of a study of blood T cell repertoires in COVID-19. Data came from immunoSEQ multiplex PCR; TCRdb stores just in-frame clones and leaves some out. This sample has 150,000 to 200,000 clones, with about 81% found just once. The source material was peripheral blood. All receptors derive from a human donor in a cohort sampled during active COVID-19. Each CDR3 is given with its conserved first and last residue. D genes are given only for firm matches. Only some rows state a clone size, as once, few, many or a class for expanded clones.

v_gene	j_gene	abundance	d_gene	CDR3aa	CDR3nt
TRBV19	TRBJ2-1	.	TRBD2	CASSIALGLAGAYNEQFF	TGTGCCAGTAGTATAGCCTTAGGACTAGCGGGAGCTTACAATGAGCAGTTCTTC
TRBV7-9	TRBJ1-1	.	TRBD1	CASSLSRARGANTEAFF	TGTGCCAGCAGCCTCAGTCGGGCCAGGGGGGCGAACACTGAAGCTTTCTTT
TRBV27	TRBJ2-7	.	.	CASSSTETSYEQYF	TGTGCCAGCAGTTCGACAGAGACGTCCTACGAGCAGTACTTC
TRBV7-9	TRBJ1-5	.	TRBD1	CASTQSRTGRGQPQHF	TGTGCCAGCACCCAATCCCGGACAGGGCGAGGACAGCCCCAGCATTTT
TRBV7-9	TRBJ2-2	.	.	CASSLVSGELFF	TGTGCCAGCAGCTTAGTATCCGGGGAGCTGTTTTTT
TRBV5-5	TRBJ1-2	.	.	CAFSATQGTYGYTF	TGTGCCTTTAGCGCGACACAGGGAACGTATGGCTACACCTTC
TRBV29-1	TRBJ1-4	.	TRBD1	CSVQDRGGEKLFF	TGCAGCGTTCAAGACAGGGGCGGGGAAAAACTGTTTTTT
TRBV19	TRBJ1-5	.	.	CASSATPGDSNQPQHF	TGTGCCAGTAGTGCCACACCGGGGGATAGCAATCAGCCCCAGCATTTT
TRBV5-4	TRBJ1-3	.	.	CASSPSGGSSGNTIYF	TGTGCCAGCAGCCCCTCTGGGGGGTCCTCTGGAAACACCATATATTTT
TRBV7-2	TRBJ2-7	.	.	CASSALGVGAYEQYF	TGTGCCAGCAGCGCCCTTGGGGTAGGGGCCTACGAGCAGTACTTC
TRBV10-2	TRBJ2-5	.	TRBD2	CASSVSGGAETQYF	TGCGCCAGCAGTGTGAGCGGGGGGGCGGAGACCCAGTACTTC
TRBV9	TRBJ1-1	.	TRBD1	CASSVSDRSNTEAFF	TGTGCCAGCAGCGTATCGGACAGGTCGAACACTGAAGCTTTCTTT
TRBV6-5	TRBJ1-6	once	.	CASKEQGNSPLHF	TGTGCCAGCAAGGAGCAGGGCAATTCACCCCTCCACTTT
TRBV7-2	TRBJ1-1	.	TRBD1	CASSFRRPGQGTEAFF	TGTGCCAGCAGCTTCCGCCGGCCGGGACAGGGGACTGAAGCTTTCTTT
TRBV10-1	TRBJ1-6	.	.	CASGPGLNSPLHF	TGCGCCAGCGGTCCGGGACTAAATTCACCCCTCCACTTT
TRBV30	TRBJ1-2	.	.	CAWTPLTELNYGYTF	TGTGCCTGGACCCCTCTAACAGAACTTAACTATGGCTACACCTTC
TRBV11-2	TRBJ2-2	.	TRBD1	CASSFGTANTGELFF	TGTGCCAGCAGCTTCGGGACAGCTAACACCGGGGAGCTGTTTTTT
TRBV5-1	TRBJ1-2	.	.	CASSPNPAAGLYGYTF	TGCGCCAGCAGCCCAAACCCGGCAGCGGGGCTCTATGGCTACACCTTC
TRBV10-3	TRBJ1-5	once	TRBD1	CAISASDRGGQPQHF	TGTGCCATCAGTGCGTCGGACAGGGGGGGTCAGCCCCAGCATTTT
TRBV5-6	TRBJ2-7	.	TRBD2	CASSPGTSRTYEQYF	TGTGCCAGCAGCCCCGGGACTAGCAGAACCTACGAGCAGTACTTC
TRBV19	TRBJ2-1	.	.	CASSDRGQREQFF	TGTGCCAGTAGTGACCGGGGTCAACGGGAGCAGTTCTTC
TRBV5-4	TRBJ2-1	.	.	CASSSSDGRYNEQFF	TGTGCCAGCAGCAGTAGCGACGGACGATACAATGAGCAGTTCTTC
TRBV19	TRBJ2-6	.	.	CASSIDKTGPFSGANVLTF	TGTGCCAGTAGTATAGATAAAACAGGGCCTTTCTCTGGGGCCAACGTCCTGACTTTC
TRBV7-3	TRBJ2-1	.	.	CASSLTGVLNEQFF	TGTGCCAGCAGCTTGACCGGGGTTCTAAATGAGCAGTTCTTC
TRBV6-5	TRBJ1-4	.	.	CASRPTGPMGKLFF	TGTGCCAGCAGACCTACAGGGCCGATGGGAAAACTGTTTTTT
TRBV6-6	TRBJ2-7	.	.	CASRDSHLLFEQYF	TGTGCCAGCAGGGACAGCCATCTCCTTTTCGAGCAGTACTTC
TRBV5-1	TRBJ1-1	.	.	CASSLGQIMNTEAFF	TGCGCCAGCAGCTTGGGGCAGATCATGAACACTGAAGCTTTCTTT
TRBV5-4	TRBJ1-1	.	.	CASRWETTNTEAFF	TGTGCCAGCAGATGGGAGACAACGAACACTGAAGCTTTCTTT
TRBV5-6	TRBJ1-4	many	.	CASSGRGGEKLFF	TGTGCCAGCAGCGGCAGGGGTGGAGAAAAACTGTTTTTT
TRBV6-5	TRBJ2-1	few	.	CASSYRRRSNEQFF	TGTGCCAGCAGTTACCGAAGGCGGAGCAATGAGCAGTTCTTC
TRBV7-9	TRBJ2-7	.	TRBD2	CASSNSGRALSYEQYF	TGTGCCAGCAGCAATAGCGGGCGCGCTCTTTCCTACGAGCAGTACTTC
TRBV20-1	TRBJ2-5	.	.	CSASAGETQYF	TGCAGTGCTAGTGCGGGAGAGACCCAGTACTTC
TRBV28	TRBJ1-6	.	.	CASSLYVRGAGNSPLHF	TGTGCCAGCAGTTTATATGTACGGGGGGCGGGTAATTCACCCCTCCACTTT
TRBV7-9	TRBJ1-4	.	.	CASSLAAQSGKLFF	TGTGCCAGCAGCTTAGCTGCCCAATCGGGAAAACTGTTTTTT
TRBV28	TRBJ2-3	few	.	CASRIMESTDTQYF	TGTGCCAGCAGGATCATGGAGAGCACAGATACGCAGTATTTT
TRBV4-3	TRBJ2-2	.	.	CASSQETRLVTGELFF	TGCGCCAGCAGCCAAGAGACGCGGCTAGTCACCGGGGAGCTGTTTTTT
TRBV20-1	TRBJ2-7	.	.	CSARENEQYF	TGCAGTGCCAGGGAAAACGAGCAGTACTTC
TRBV5-5	TRBJ2-1	.	.	CASSRADRANEQFF	TGTGCCAGCAGCAGGGCTGACAGAGCCAATGAGCAGTTCTTC